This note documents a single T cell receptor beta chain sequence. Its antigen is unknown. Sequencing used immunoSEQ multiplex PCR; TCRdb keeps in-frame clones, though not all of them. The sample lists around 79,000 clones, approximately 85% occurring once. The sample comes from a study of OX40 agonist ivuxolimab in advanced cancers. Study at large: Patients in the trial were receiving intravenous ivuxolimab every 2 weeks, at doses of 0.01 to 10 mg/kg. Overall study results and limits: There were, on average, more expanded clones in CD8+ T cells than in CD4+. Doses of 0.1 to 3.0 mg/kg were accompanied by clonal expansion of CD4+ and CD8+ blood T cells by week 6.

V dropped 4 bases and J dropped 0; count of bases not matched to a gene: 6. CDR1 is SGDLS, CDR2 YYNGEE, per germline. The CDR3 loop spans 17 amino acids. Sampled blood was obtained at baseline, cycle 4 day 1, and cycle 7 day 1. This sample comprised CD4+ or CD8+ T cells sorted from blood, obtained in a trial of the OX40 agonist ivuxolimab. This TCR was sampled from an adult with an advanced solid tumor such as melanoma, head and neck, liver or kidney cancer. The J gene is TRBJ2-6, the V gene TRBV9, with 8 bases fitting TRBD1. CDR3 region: CASSHPGGNSGANVLTF. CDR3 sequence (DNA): TGTGCCAGCAGCCACCCAGGGGGCAACTCTGGGGCCAACGTCCTGACTTTC.